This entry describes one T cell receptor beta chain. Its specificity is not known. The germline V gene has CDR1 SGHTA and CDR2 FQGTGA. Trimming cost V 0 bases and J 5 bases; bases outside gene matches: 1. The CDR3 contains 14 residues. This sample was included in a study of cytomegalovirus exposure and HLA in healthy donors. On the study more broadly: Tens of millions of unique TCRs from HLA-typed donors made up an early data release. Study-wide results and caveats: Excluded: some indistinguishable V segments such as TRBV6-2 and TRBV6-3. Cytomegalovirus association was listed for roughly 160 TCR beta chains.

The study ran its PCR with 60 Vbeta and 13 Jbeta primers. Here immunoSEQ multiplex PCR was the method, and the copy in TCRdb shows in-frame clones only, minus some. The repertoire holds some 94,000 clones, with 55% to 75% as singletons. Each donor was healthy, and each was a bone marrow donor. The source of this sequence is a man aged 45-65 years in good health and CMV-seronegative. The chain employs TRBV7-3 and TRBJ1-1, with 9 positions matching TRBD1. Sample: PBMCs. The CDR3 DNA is TGTGCCAGCAGCTTAACCGACAGGGGGACTGAAGCTTTCTTT. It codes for CASSLTDRGTEAFF.